These 11 T cell receptor beta chains were sequenced from one sample in a study of blood T cell repertoires in COVID-19. Assay: immunoSEQ multiplex PCR; the TCRdb copy retains only in-frame clones and omits some. The data hold almost 35,000 clones, with 85% to 95% observed a single time. Sequenced sample: peripheral blood. These receptors all stem from a man aged 60 to 69 with active or convalescent COVID-19.

This rearrangement joins TRBV18 to TRBJ2-3, with 8 positions matching TRBD2. The CDR3 spans 16 residues. Germline lookup yields CDR1 KGHSH and CDR2 LQKENI. The V gene end was trimmed by 5 bases and the J gene end by 4 bases; junction bases not matched to a gene: 11. The CDR3 DNA sequence: TGTGCCAGCTCATTCCTACTAGCGGAAAGCGCAGATACGCAGTATTTT. It specifies CASSFLLAESADTQYF.

The gene calls are TRBV9 and TRBJ1-1; D gene ambiguous. Per germline, CDR1 SGDLS and CDR2 YYNGEE. V shed 0 bases and J shed 3 bases, with 3 bases lying between them. There are 12 residues in the CDR3. This CDR3 is CASSVADTEAFF. CDR3 DNA sequence: TGTGCCAGCAGCGTAGCGGACACTGAAGCTTTCTTT.

The CDR3 reads CASSSIPGQGSTEAFF. As DNA, the CDR3 is TGTGCCAGCAGCTCAATACCGGGACAGGGGTCGACTGAAGCTTTCTTT. The V gene is TRBV7-9, the J gene TRBJ1-1; 10 nucleotides agree with TRBD1. The CDR3 extends over 16 amino acids. Per germline, CDR1 SEHNR and CDR2 FQNEAQ (reference sequence). Unmatched junction bases numbered 10, after V lost 4 bases and J lost 5 bases.

This clone was observed once. The gene calls are TRBV14 and TRBJ1-2, with 7 positions matching TRBD1. Unmatched junction bases numbered 7, after V lost 8 bases and J lost 4 bases. This CDR3 region has 13 residues. The germline V gene has CDR1 SGHDN and CDR2 FVKESK. CDR3 residues: CASLPNRGYGYTF. The CDR3 nucleotides are TGTGCCAGCCTACCCAACAGGGGCTATGGCTACACCTTC.

The table lists this clone with a count of one. The chain carries TRBV10-1 and TRBJ2-1, with 7 bases aligning to TRBD1. This CDR3 has 13 amino acids. Looked up from germline, CDR1 is WNHNN and CDR2 is SYGVQD (reference sequence). Losses at the gene ends were 3 bases for V and 12 bases for J; bases not matched to a gene: 8. The CDR3 sequence is CASSDRDSAAQFF. DNA for the CDR3: TGCGCCAGCAGTGACCGGGACAGCGCTGCGCAGTTCTTC.

This clone appeared once. V is TRBV5-4 and J is TRBJ1-6, with D maybe TRBD1 (5 bases). The CDR3 runs 16 residues. The ends were cut back, 0 bases at V and 8 bases at J, with 15 bases in the middle. Germline CDR1 and CDR2: SGHNT and YYREEE (reference sequence). CDR3 in amino acids: CASSLGAGSIDSPLHF. As DNA, the CDR3 is TGTGCCAGCAGCTTGGGGGCAGGGTCTATAGATTCACCCCTCCACTTT.

The CDR3 DNA sequence: TGCAGCGTTGGAAGGACAACTTACAATGAGCAGTTCTTC. It yields the protein CSVGRTTYNEQFF. The chain links TRBV29-1 to TRBJ2-1; D possibly corresponds to TRBD1 (5 bases). The CDR3 sequence is 13 residues long. CDR1 and CDR2 (germline): SQVTM, ANQGSEA. V lost 4 bases, J lost 4 bases, and 11 bases lay in between.

The chain uses TRBV18 and TRBJ1-4; D remains unclear. The CDR3 has 18 amino acids. Germline V gives CDR1 KGHSH, CDR2 LQKENI. The V and J ends lost 1 base and 5 bases respectively, with 20 bases between them. The CDR3 sequence: CASSPRKQSYLPNEKLFF. The CDR3 DNA reads TGTGCCAGCTCACCACGTAAACAGTCATACCTTCCCAATGAAAAACTGTTTTTT.

The V and J genes are TRBV2 and TRBJ2-7, with D possibly TRBD2 on 5 matching bases. V lost 8 bases and J lost 0, with 14 bases in between. Germline CDR1 and CDR2: SNHLY and FYNNEI. The CDR3 covers 14 residues. The CDR3 loop reads CASLWSGSSYEQYF. CDR3 bases: TGTGCCAGCTTGTGGAGCGGAAGCTCCTACGAGCAGTACTTC.

The gene calls are TRBV6-6 and TRBJ1-2, with 7 positions matching TRBD1. Losses at the gene ends were 6 bases for V and 8 bases for J; bases not matched to a gene: 9. Germline lookup yields CDR1 MNHNY and CDR2 SVGAGI (reference sequence). This CDR3 contains 13 residues. The CDR3 nucleotides are TGTGCCAGCAGCCCCAGGGGGGAACAAGGCTACACCTTC. Translation: CASSPRGEQGYTF.

CDR3 loop: CASSYRHPVNTIYF. The CDR3 DNA sequence: TGTGCCAGCAGTTACCGACATCCAGTAAACACCATATATTTT. J is TRBJ1-3 and V is TRBV6-5, with unresolved D. V lost 2 bases to trimming and J lost 6 bases, with 11 bases between them. Germline CDR1 reads MNHEY; CDR2 reads SVGAGI. There are 14 residues in the CDR3.